This T cell receptor (beta chain) was obtained from a study of T-cell memory formation after mild COVID-19. Study information: TCR clusters were largely donor specific.

V was shortened by 8 bases and J by 2 bases, with 18 bases between the two germline ends. Looked up from germline, CDR1 is LGHNA and CDR2 is YNFKEQ. CDR3 size: 15 residues. TCRdb redid the calling of the 5' RACE reads with MiXCR, one entry per CDR3 protein. The sample carries fewer than 500,000 distinct CDR3 sequences, about 23% recorded once. Study outcomes and limitations: Researchers report contracting CD4+ clones mostly in CM and EM, with CD8+ clones in EMRA. Balance between CD4 and CD8 was seen in clones contracting day 15 to 85, and a CD4+ lean was seen in later expanders.

On this clonotype: The antigen remains unidentified.

Sequencing was carried out using PBMCs or a T cell subset sorted from them (not recorded which). The chain couples TRBV4-2 to TRBJ1-2; perhaps TRBD1 as D (6 bases). The TCR was taken from an adult woman who had mild COVID-19 (a few samples of this study predate the infection). Cell type and time point are not known. The CDR3 DNA reads as TGTGCCAGCGGCCTGAGTGGGGGCGAGAACTATGGCTACACCTTC. As protein: CASGLSGGENYGYTF.